What follows are 22 T cell receptor beta chains derived from one specimen sequenced in a study of T cell clonality in common variable immunodeficiency. Study-level findings and limits: Fewer deletions and N-nucleotide insertions were reportedly seen in common variable immunodeficiency TCR beta sequences.

These receptors' antigens are unknown. Produced via immunoSEQ multiplex PCR; TCRdb's table is partial and in-frame only. The sample holds some 42,000 clones, and no clone turns up only once. Sequencing was done on a sample of peripheral blood mononuclear cells. The source is a human donor with common variable immunodeficiency.

This clone has only a few counts. The read stops 3 residues short of the end of the CDR3; the missing end is completed from the germline J gene. The chain employs TRBV20-1 and TRBJ2-1; 10 nucleotides match TRBD2. Germline assignment: CDR1 DFQATT and CDR2 SNEGSKA (reference sequence). V was clipped by 6 bases and J by 7 bases; unmatched bases: 18. The CDR3 totals 17 residues. Incomplete CDR3 DNA: TGCAGTGCCCCTACTTGGGGGGCTAGCGGGAGTACAAATGAG. This encodes CSAPTWGASGSTNE. The CDR3, in full, reads CSAPTWGASGSTNEQFF.

This clone showed up just a few times. The read is 3 residues too short to cover the CDR3 end, so that end is filled in from the germline J gene. The chain joins TRBV2 to TRBJ1-2, with D uncertain. There are 14 residues in the CDR3. Germline CDR1 SNHLY, CDR2 FYNNEI. Here the CDR3 reads CASSDFRQGWGYTF. The part of the CDR3 DNA that was read is TGTGCCAGCAGTGATTTTAGGCAAGGGTGGGGC.

Concerning this clone itself: The read comes to an end 3 residues before the CDR3 does, leaving the germline J gene to fill in the end. The chain combines TRBV20-1 with TRBJ1-2, with 10 bases identical to TRBD1. The V gene's germline CDR1 is DFQATT and CDR2 SNEGSKA (reference sequence). The junction had 11 bases not matched to a gene; V was cut back by 3 bases and J by 4 bases. This CDR3 is built from 16 residues. CDR3 sequence: CSASQGTGAVVYGYTF. The DNA read from the CDR3 is TGCAGTGCTAGCCAAGGGACAGGGGCAGTCGTCTATGGC.

On this clone itself: Coverage ceases 3 residues before the CDR3 finishes, and the germline J gene fills in the end. J is TRBJ2-5 and V is TRBV11-2; the match to TRBD1 covers 9 bases. From germline, CDR1 is SGHAT and CDR2 FQNNGV. Losses at the gene ends were 1 base for V and 7 bases for J; bases not matched to a gene: 4. There are 14 residues in the CDR3. CDR3 residues: CASSLGGQGWTQYF. The covered CDR3 bases are TGTGCCAGCAGCTTAGGGGGACAGGGCTGGACC.

There are many counts of this clone. The DNA ends 3 residues before the CDR3 does, and the rest of the CDR3 is filled in from the germline J gene. This rearrangement joins TRBV7-3 to TRBJ2-1; 8 nucleotides match TRBD2. The CDR3 extends over 15 amino acids. V was pared by 3 bases and J by 3 bases, with 4 bases of the junction left unmatched. Germline lookup yields CDR1 SGHTA and CDR2 FQGTGA. Partial CDR3 DNA: TGTGCCAGCAGCTTTGGACTAGCATACTACAATGAG. It specifies CASSFGLAYYNE. The full CDR3 protein reads CASSFGLAYYNEQFF.

This clone was detected ten times or more. The read ends 3 residues before the CDR3 terminus; that terminus is restored from the germline J gene. J is TRBJ2-5 and V is TRBV5-1, with TRBD2 matching over 13 bases. This CDR3 has 15 residues. After removal of 4 bases from V and 5 bases from J, the junction contained 5 bases not matched to a gene. The germline V gene encodes CDR1 SGHRS and CDR2 YFSETQ. This CDR3 reads CASSHGLAGEETQYF. The sequenced part of the CDR3 DNA is TGCGCCAGCAGCCACGGACTAGCGGGAGAGGAGACC. Combining the CDR3 with reference TRBV5-1 and TRBJ2-5 gives the whole variable domain KAGVTQTPRYLIKTRGQQVTLSCSPISGHRSVSWYQQTPGQGLQFLFEYFSETQRNKGNFPGRFSGRQFSNSRSEMNVSTLELGDSALYLCASSHGLAGEETQYFGPGTRLLVL.

Concerning this clone: The read finishes 3 residues shy of the CDR3 end, and the germline J gene is used to complete it. V usage is TRBV6-1 and J usage is TRBJ1-3, with unresolved D. CDR1 is MNHNS, CDR2 SASEGT, per germline. The CDR3 spans 12 residues. V shed 2 bases and J shed 3 bases, with 2 bases lying between them. The DNA read from the CDR3 is TGTGCCAGCAGTGAATATGGAAACACC. Its translation: CASSEYGNT. The whole CDR3 is CASSEYGNTIYF.

This clone was found many times. The read terminates 3 residues ahead of where the CDR3 ends, so the germline J gene completes it. This chain uses TRBV6-9 with TRBJ1-3; no definite D call. The V gene's germline CDR1 is MNHGY and CDR2 SVAAGI. Deletions cut 5 bases from V and 1 base from J, with 15 bases between. The length of the CDR3 is 16 residues. CDR3 bases read: TGTGCCAGCAGTCACCACCGTACTTGTTCTGGAAACACC. It is translated as CASSHHRTCSGNT. The whole CDR3 is CASSHHRTCSGNTIYF.

This clone turned up a few times. The CDR3 end is not reached by the read, which stops 3 residues before it; the germline J gene fills it in. The chain employs TRBV18 and TRBJ1-2; D possibly corresponds to TRBD1 (5 bases). The V end was cut by 1 base, the J end by 2 bases, with 5 bases between. CDR3 size: 13 residues. The germline V gene encodes CDR1 KGHSH and CDR2 LQKENI. CDR3 loop: CASSPQGNYGYTF. Partial CDR3 DNA: TGTGCCAGCTCACCACAGGGGAACTATGGC.

This clone came up many times. The CDR3 goes on 3 residues after the read ends, and that part is filled in from the germline J gene. This chain joins TRBV2 and TRBJ1-6; perhaps TRBD1 as D (6 bases). The CDR3 extends over 13 amino acids. Germline V gives CDR1 SNHLY, CDR2 FYNNEI. Between the trimmed V and J ends, which lost 7 bases and 8 bases, there was a span of 12 bases. The sequenced CDR3 bases are TGTGCCAGCAAGGGCGGGGGCGATTCACCC. Amino acid sequence: CASKGGGDSP. The entire CDR3 protein is CASKGGGDSPLHF.

In regard to this clone: Sequencing ends 3 residues short of the CDR3 end; the germline J gene provides the rest. This sequence joins TRBV19 and TRBJ1-6; a weak D match, TRBD1 (5 bases). Germline CDR1 LNHDA, CDR2 SQIVND (reference sequence). Trimming took off 4 bases at V and 2 bases at J, with 9 bases between the two ends. CDR3 length: 15 amino acids. CDR3: CASSTVGAYNSPLHF. CDR3 bases read: TGTGCCAGTAGTACAGTAGGGGCCTATAATTCACCC.

Details on this clone: The DNA ends 3 residues before the CDR3 does, and the rest of the CDR3 is filled in from the germline J gene. The rearrangement uses TRBV19 and TRBJ1-2; maybe TRBD1 (5 bases). Germline V lookup: CDR1 LNHDA, CDR2 SQIVND (reference sequence). The ends were cut back, 3 bases at V and 4 bases at J, with 9 bases in the middle. This CDR3 is 13 amino acids long. The CDR3 sequence is CASSMEGLYGYTF. Partial CDR3 DNA: TGTGCCAGTAGTATGGAGGGACTCTATGGC.

On this clone: The DNA ends 3 residues before the CDR3 does, and the rest of the CDR3 is filled in from the germline J gene. This rearrangement joins TRBV2 to TRBJ2-2, with no clear D. CDR1 and CDR2 (germline): SNHLY, FYNNEI. This CDR3 region has 14 residues. V lost 5 bases to trimming and J lost 1 base, with 8 bases between them. CDR3 amino acids: CASSTVMNTGELFF. Partial CDR3 DNA: TGTGCCAGCAGTACAGTAATGAACACCGGGGAG.

This clone was found a few times. The read comes to an end 3 residues before the CDR3 does, leaving the germline J gene to fill in the end. The V gene is TRBV11-2, the J gene TRBJ2-2; D might be TRBD2 (5 bases). Between the trimmed V and J ends, which lost 5 bases and 6 bases, there was a span of 13 bases. Germline CDR1 reads SGHAT; CDR2 reads FQNNGV. The CDR3 loop spans 14 amino acids. The CDR3 DNA, read in part, is TGTGCCAGCAGCCGGGGTCGGGGAGCCGGGGAG. Protein product: CASSRGRGAGE. The full CDR3 reads CASSRGRGAGELFF.

Many counts were recorded for this clone. CDR3 protein: CAYRQETQYF. CDR3 DNA, as far as it was read: TGTGCCTACAGGCAGGAGACC. The chain combines TRBV30 with TRBJ2-5; D perhaps matches TRBD1 (5 bases). The CDR3 end falls 3 residues outside the read, so it is completed with the germline J gene. The V end was cut by 7 bases, the J end by 5 bases, with 8 bases between. The CDR3 is made up of 10 amino acids. The germline CDR1 and CDR2 sequences are GTSNPN and SVGIG (reference sequence).

This clone was picked up a small number of times. The part of the CDR3 DNA that was read is TGTGCCAGTAGTATGGCAGCGGGAGGGCCGTTAGAGACC. Encoded protein: CASSMAAGGPLET. Given in full, the CDR3 is CASSMAAGGPLETQYF. The chain combines TRBV19 with TRBJ2-5, with 10 positions matching TRBD2. The read terminates 3 residues ahead of where the CDR3 ends, so the germline J gene completes it. The germline gives CDR1 LNHDA, CDR2 SQIVND (reference sequence). The CDR3 runs to 16 residues. With 3 bases clipped from V and 4 bases from J, the junction kept 8 bases outside the gene matches.

There are many counts of this clone. The read ends 3 residues early relative to the CDR3; the germline J gene fills the gap. The rearrangement links TRBV20-1 to TRBJ1-6, with 10 bases lining up with TRBD1. Trimming at V came to 5 bases and at J to 9 bases, leaving 4 bases not matched to a gene. The CDR3 spans 13 residues. Germline CDR1 and CDR2: DFQATT and SNEGSKA (reference sequence). The DNA read from the CDR3 is TGCAGTGCTGCCGGACAGGGGGTTTCACCC. Residues: CSAAGQGVSP. The full-length CDR3 reads as CSAAGQGVSPLHF.

This clone has at least ten counts. The observed sequence ends 3 residues before the CDR3 terminus, with the missing tail filled in from the germline J gene. This chain links TRBV7-9 with TRBJ1-1; D is ambiguous. This CDR3 spans 12 amino acids. V was trimmed by 3 bases and J by 4 bases, leaving 6 bases between them. CDR1 and CDR2 (germline): SEHNR, FQNEAQ (reference sequence). CDR3 DNA (partial): TGTGCCAGCAGCTTTTCCGGCACTGAA. Translated: CASSFSGTE. In full, the CDR3 reads CASSFSGTEAFF. The variable domain in full, completed from reference TRBV7-9 and TRBJ1-1, reads DTGVSQNPRHKITKRGQNVTFRCDPISEHNRLYWYRQTLGQGPEFLTYFQNEAQLEKSRLLSDRFSAERPKGSFSTLEIQRTEQGDSAMYLCASSFSGTEAFFGQGTRLTVV.

Regarding this clone: The read comes to an end 3 residues before the CDR3 does, leaving the germline J gene to fill in the end. The chain combines TRBV19 with TRBJ2-1; D possibly corresponds to TRBD1 (7 bases). V was shortened by 7 bases and J by 4 bases, with 8 bases between the two germline ends. CDR3 length: 12 amino acids. The germline V gene has CDR1 LNHDA and CDR2 SQIVND (reference sequence). CDR3 residues: CASTGGYNEQFF. CDR3 bases read: TGTGCCAGTACAGGGGGGTACAATGAG.

This clone has ten or more counts. The CDR3 end is not reached by the read, which stops 3 residues before it; the germline J gene fills it in. The rearrangement uses TRBV2 and TRBJ2-7, with a tentative D call TRBD2 (5 bases). V lost 6 bases, J lost 2 bases, and 8 bases lay in between. There are 12 residues in the CDR3. Per the germline V gene, CDR1 is SNHLY and CDR2 is FYNNEI. Incomplete CDR3 DNA: TGTGCCAGCAGGCAGACTACCTACGAG. Protein sequence: CASRQTTYE. The full CDR3 protein is CASRQTTYEQYF. The variable domain in full, completed from reference TRBV2 and TRBJ2-7, reads EPEVTQTPSHQVTQMGQEVILRCVPISNHLYFYWYRQILGQKVEFLVSFYNNEISEKSEIFDDQFSVERPDGSNFTLKIRSTKLEDSAMYFCASRQTTYEQYFGPGTRLTVT.

This clone was recorded at least ten times. The read ends 3 residues shy of where the CDR3 ends; the end is completed using the germline J gene. The rearrangement joins TRBV20-1 to TRBJ1-5; 9 bases align to TRBD1. CDR1 and CDR2 from the germline V gene are DFQATT and SNEGSKA (reference sequence). V was clipped by 1 base and J by 3 bases; unmatched bases: 4. CDR3 length: 15 residues. The CDR3 loop is CSARGGQGSNQPQHF. The sequenced part of the CDR3 DNA is TGCAGTGCTAGAGGGGGACAGGGATCCAATCAGCCC.

This clone was observed a few times. The read finishes 3 residues shy of the CDR3 end, and the germline J gene is used to complete it. V gene TRBV11-2 combines with J gene TRBJ1-2; 9 bases are shared with TRBD1. Looked up from germline, CDR1 is SGHAT and CDR2 is FQNNGV. The CDR3 sequence is 14 residues long. With V trimmed by 7 bases and J by 7 bases, 10 bases remained unmatched. The CDR3: CASNEGTGSGGYTF. The CDR3 DNA, read in part, is TGTGCCAGCAACGAAGGGACAGGGTCCGGTGGC.